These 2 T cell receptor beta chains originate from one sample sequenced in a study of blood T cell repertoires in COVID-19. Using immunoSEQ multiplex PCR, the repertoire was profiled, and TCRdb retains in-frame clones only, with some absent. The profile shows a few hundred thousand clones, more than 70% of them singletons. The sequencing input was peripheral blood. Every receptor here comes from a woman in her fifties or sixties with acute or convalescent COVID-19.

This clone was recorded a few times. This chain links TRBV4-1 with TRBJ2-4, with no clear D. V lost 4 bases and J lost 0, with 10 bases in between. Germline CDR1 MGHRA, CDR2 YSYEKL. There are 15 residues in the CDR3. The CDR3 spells CASSPSVLAKNIQYF. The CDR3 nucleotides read TGCGCCAGCAGCCCCTCGGTGCTAGCCAAAAACATTCAGTACTTC.

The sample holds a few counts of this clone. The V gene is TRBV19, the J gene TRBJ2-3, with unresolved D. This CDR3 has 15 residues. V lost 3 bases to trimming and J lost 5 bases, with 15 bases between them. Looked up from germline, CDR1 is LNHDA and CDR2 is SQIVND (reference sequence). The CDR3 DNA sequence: TGTGCCAGTAGTATCGGCACCGAAAGAGGAGATACGCAGTATTTT. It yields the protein CASSIGTERGDTQYF.